This TCR beta chain was recorded in a study of cytomegalovirus exposure and HLA in healthy donors. The PCR had 60 Vbeta and 13 Jbeta primers. The method was immunoSEQ multiplex PCR; TCRdb's version includes in-frame clones alone and lacks a portion of them. The repertoire holds around 140,000 clones, with 75% to 85% as singletons. As regards this clone: As yet, its antigen is unknown.

Overall study findings and caveats: Reportedly, a later analysis found an Asian-associated ancestry cluster had fewer N-insertions than the approximately 700-donor mean.

The receptor comes from a man between 40 and 49 years old in good health and CMV-seronegative. The sequenced sample consisted of PBMCs.

CDR3 in amino acids: CASSLMGMADTQYF. CDR3 coding DNA: TGTGCCAGCAGCTTGATGGGCATGGCAGATACGCAGTATTTT. The V and J genes are TRBV5-4 and TRBJ2-3; D call uncertain. The germline V and J ends were trimmed by 1 base and 4 bases, with 10 bases remaining between them. The CDR3 is 14 amino acids. In germline, CDR1 is SGHNT, CDR2 YYREEE (reference sequence).